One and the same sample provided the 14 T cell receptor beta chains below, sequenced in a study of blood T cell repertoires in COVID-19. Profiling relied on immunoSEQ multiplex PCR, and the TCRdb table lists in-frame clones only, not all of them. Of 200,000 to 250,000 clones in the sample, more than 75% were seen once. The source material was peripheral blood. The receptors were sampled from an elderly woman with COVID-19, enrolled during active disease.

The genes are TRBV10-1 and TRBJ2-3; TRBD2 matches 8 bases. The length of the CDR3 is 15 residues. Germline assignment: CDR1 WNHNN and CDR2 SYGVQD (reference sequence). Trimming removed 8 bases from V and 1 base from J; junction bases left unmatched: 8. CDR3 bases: TGCGCCAGCTTATCCGGACTAGCCGGCACAGATACGCAGTATTTT. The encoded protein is CASLSGLAGTDTQYF.

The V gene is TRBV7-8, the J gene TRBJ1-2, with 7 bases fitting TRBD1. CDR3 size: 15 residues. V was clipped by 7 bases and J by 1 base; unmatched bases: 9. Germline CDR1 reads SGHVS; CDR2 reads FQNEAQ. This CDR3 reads CASILGRQGNYGYTF. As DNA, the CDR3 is TGTGCCAGCATCCTTGGGCGACAGGGTAACTATGGCTACACCTTC.

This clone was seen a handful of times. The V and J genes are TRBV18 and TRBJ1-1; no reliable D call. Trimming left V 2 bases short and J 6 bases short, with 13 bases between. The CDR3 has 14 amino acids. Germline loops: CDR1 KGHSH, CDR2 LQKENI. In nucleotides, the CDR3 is TGTGCCAGCTCACCAGGAGCGGAGCGAGCTGAAGCTTTCTTT. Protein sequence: CASSPGAERAEAFF. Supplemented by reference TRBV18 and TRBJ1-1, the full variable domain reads NAGVMQNPRHLVRRRGQEARLRCSPMKGHSHVYWYRQLPEEGLKFMVYLQKENIIDESGMPKERFSAEFPKEGPSILRIQQVVRGDSAAYFCASSPGAERAEAFFGQGTRLTVV.

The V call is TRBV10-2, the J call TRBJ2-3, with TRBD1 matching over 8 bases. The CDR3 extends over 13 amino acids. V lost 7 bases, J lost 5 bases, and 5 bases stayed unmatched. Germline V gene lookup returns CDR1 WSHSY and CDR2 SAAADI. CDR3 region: CASNRQGQDTQYF. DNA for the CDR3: TGCGCCAGCAACCGACAGGGGCAAGATACGCAGTATTTT.

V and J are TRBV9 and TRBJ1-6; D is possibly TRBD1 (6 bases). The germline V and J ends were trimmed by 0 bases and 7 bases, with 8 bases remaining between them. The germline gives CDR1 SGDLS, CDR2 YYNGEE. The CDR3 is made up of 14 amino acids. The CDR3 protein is CASSVGQGNSPLHF. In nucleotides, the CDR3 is TGTGCCAGCAGCGTAGGGCAGGGGAATTCACCCCTCCACTTT. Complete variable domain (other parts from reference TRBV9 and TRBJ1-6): DSGVTQTPKHLITATGQRVTLRCSPRSGDLSVYWYQQSLDQGLQFLIQYYNGEERAKGNILERFSAQQFPDLHSELNLSSLELGDSALYFCASSVGQGNSPLHFGNGTRLTVT.

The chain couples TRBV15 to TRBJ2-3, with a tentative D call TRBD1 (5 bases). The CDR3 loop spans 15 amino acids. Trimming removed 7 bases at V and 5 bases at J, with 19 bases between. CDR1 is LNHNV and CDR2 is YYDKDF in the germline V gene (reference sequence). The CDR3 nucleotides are TGTGCCACCAAAACACAGGAGCTGCGGATAGATACGCAGTATTTT. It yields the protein CATKTQELRIDTQYF.

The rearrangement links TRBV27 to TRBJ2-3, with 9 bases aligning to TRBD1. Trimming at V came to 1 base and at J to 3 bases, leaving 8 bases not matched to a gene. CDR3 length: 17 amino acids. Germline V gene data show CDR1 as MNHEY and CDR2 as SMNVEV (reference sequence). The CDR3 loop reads CASSLLRTGVLTDTQYF. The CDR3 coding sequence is TGTGCCAGCAGTTTATTGCGGACAGGGGTGTTAACAGATACGCAGTATTTT.

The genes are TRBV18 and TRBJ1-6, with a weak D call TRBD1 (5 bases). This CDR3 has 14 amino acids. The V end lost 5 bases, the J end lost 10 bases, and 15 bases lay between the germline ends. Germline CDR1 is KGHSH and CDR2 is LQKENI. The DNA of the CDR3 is TGTGCCAGCTCATCGGCAGAGCGGGGGTCACCCCTCCACTTT. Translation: CASSSAERGSPLHF.

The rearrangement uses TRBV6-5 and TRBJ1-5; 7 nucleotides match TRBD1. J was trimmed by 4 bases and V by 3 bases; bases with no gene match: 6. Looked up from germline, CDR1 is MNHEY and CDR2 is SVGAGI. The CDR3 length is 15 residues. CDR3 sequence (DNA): TGTGCCAGCAGTTATCAATTGACAGGGAATCAGCCCCAGCATTTT. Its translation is CASSYQLTGNQPQHF.

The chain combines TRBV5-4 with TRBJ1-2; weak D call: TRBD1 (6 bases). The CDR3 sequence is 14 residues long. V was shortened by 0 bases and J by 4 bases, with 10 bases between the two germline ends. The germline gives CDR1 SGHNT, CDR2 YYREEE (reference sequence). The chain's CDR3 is CASSLGGRGYGYTF. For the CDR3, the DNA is TGTGCCAGCAGCTTGGGGGGGCGCGGCTATGGCTACACCTTC.

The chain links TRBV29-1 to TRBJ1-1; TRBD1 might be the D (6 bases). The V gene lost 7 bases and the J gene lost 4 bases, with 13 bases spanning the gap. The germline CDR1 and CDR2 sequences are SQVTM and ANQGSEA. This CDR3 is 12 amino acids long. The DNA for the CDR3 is TGCAGCGGTGGGGTACAGGGCACTGAAGCTTTCTTT. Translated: CSGGVQGTEAFF.

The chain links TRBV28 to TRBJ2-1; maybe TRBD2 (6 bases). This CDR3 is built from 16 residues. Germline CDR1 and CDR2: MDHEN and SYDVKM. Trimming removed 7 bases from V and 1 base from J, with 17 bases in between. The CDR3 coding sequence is TGTGCCAGCACCCTAGGAGGGAGTCCGTCCTACAATGAGCAGTTCTTC. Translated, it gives CASTLGGSPSYNEQFF.

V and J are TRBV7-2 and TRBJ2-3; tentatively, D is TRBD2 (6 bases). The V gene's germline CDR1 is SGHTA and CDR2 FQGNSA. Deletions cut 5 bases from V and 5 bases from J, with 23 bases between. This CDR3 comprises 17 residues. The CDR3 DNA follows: TGTGCCAGCAGCCTATCCCCGGGGGTGGGGCGAGGAGATACGCAGTATTTT. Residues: CASSLSPGVGRGDTQYF.

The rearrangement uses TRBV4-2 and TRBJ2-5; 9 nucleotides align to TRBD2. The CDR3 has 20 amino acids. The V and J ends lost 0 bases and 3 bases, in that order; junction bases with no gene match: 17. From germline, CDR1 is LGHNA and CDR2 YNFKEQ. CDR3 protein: CASSQDLTQGRGGSEETQYF. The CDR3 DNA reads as TGTGCCAGCAGCCAAGACCTAACTCAGGGGCGGGGGGGCTCGGAAGAGACCCAGTACTTC.